Shown below are 29 T cell receptor beta chains from a single sample sequenced in a study of cytotoxic CD8 clonotypes in ibrutinib-treated CLL. Using immunoSEQ multiplex PCR, the repertoire was profiled, and TCRdb retains in-frame clones only, with some absent. Among 300,000 to 400,000 clones listed, about 61% were seen once. The material sequenced was PBMCs, taken after 36 months of ibrutinib treatment. The receptors come from a human donor with chronic lymphocytic leukemia.

The rearrangement uses TRBV4-3 and TRBJ2-7; 11 bases are shared with TRBD1. Trimming removed 0 bases from V and 5 bases from J; junction bases left unmatched: 6. The germline gives CDR1 LGHNA, CDR2 YSLEER. The CDR3 spans 16 residues. The CDR3 nucleotides are TGCGCCAGCAGCCAAGATATAGGACAGGGGGCCCACGAGCAGTACTTC. Translating it yields CASSQDIGQGAHEQYF.

The chain uses TRBV14 and TRBJ2-7; 10 bases are shared with TRBD1. The V segment lost 3 bases and the J segment 2 bases; nucleotides outside the gene matches: 4. CDR1 and CDR2 from the germline V gene are SGHDN and FVKESK. The CDR3 sequence is 15 residues long. In DNA form, the CDR3 reads TGTGCCAGCAGCCAGCGACAGGGGGCTACCTACGAGCAGTACTTC. Amino acid sequence: CASSQRQGATYEQYF.

This clone occurred a few times. V gene TRBV9 combines with J gene TRBJ2-7, with D possibly matching TRBD1 (5 bases). CDR1 SGDLS and CDR2 YYNGEE come from the germline V gene. V was trimmed by 0 bases and J by 5 bases, leaving 9 bases between them. The CDR3 is 13 amino acids. CDR3 coding DNA: TGTGCCAGCAGCGTAGGCCCAGGGAACGAGCAGTACTTC. Protein: CASSVGPGNEQYF. Together with reference TRBV9 and TRBJ2-7, the CDR3 gives the full variable domain: DSGVTQTPKHLITATGQRVTLRCSPRSGDLSVYWYQQSLDQGLQFLIQYYNGEERAKGNILERFSAQQFPDLHSELNLSSLELGDSALYFCASSVGPGNEQYFGPGTRLTVT.

The V call is TRBV13, the J call TRBJ2-2; maybe TRBD1 (5 bases). The length of the CDR3 is 16 residues. Trimming shortened V by 2 bases and J by 4 bases, and 14 bases separated the two germline ends. Germline CDR1 is PRHDT and CDR2 is FYEKMQ (reference sequence). The CDR3 DNA sequence: TGTGCCAGCAGCTTACAGGCAACAGGACCCACCGGGGAGCTGTTTTTT. Translating gives CASSLQATGPTGELFF.

This clone was detected only once. V and J are TRBV5-1 and TRBJ2-7; perhaps TRBD2 as D (6 bases). Germline lookup yields CDR1 SGHRS and CDR2 YFSETQ. This CDR3 is 13 amino acids long. Between the trimmed V and J ends, which lost 7 bases and 0 bases, there was a span of 11 bases. In DNA, the CDR3 is TGCGCCAGCCACGGGGGATTCTCCTACGAGCAGTACTTC. Translation gives CASHGGFSYEQYF.

V gene TRBV9 combines with J gene TRBJ2-2; TRBD1 matches 7 bases. The CDR3 is 14 amino acids. Germline V gene data show CDR1 as SGDLS and CDR2 as YYNGEE. Germline trimming cut 4 bases from V and 9 bases from J; bases unmatched to any gene: 9. CDR3 coding DNA: TGTGCCAGCAGCCCCTCAGGGGGAATCCGGGAGCTGTTTTTT. It translates to CASSPSGGIRELFF.

This sequence joins TRBV10-3 and TRBJ2-1; TRBD2 agrees at 12 bases. The ends lost 3 bases at V and 1 base at J; junction bases unmatched: 4. The CDR3 has 17 amino acids. Germline assignment: CDR1 ENHRY and CDR2 SYGVKD. CDR3 loop: CAISDSSGRGSYNEQFF. The CDR3 DNA follows: TGTGCCATCAGTGATTCTAGCGGGAGGGGGTCCTACAATGAGCAGTTCTTC.

The count of this clone is one. The chain combines TRBV6-5 with TRBJ2-7; tentative D call: TRBD2 (6 bases). Trimming stripped 6 bases from V and 1 base from J, with 13 bases between. CDR3 size: 14 residues. Per germline, CDR1 MNHEY and CDR2 SVGAGI. The CDR3 nucleotides are TGTGCCAGCAGCGACGGGAGCCGGTCCTACGAGCAGTACTTC. Translated: CASSDGSRSYEQYF.

The CDR3, as DNA: TGTGCCAGCTCACTTTCGCTGGGTGGGATGGTCGAGCAGTACTTC. Translation: CASSLSLGGMVEQYF. The chain couples TRBV18 to TRBJ2-7; no reliable D call. The germline CDR1 and CDR2 sequences are KGHSH and LQKENI. V was cut by 4 bases and J by 6 bases, with 19 bases left in between. CDR3 size: 15 residues.

The chain has TRBV10-2 and TRBJ2-2, with a possible D match to TRBD2 (5 bases). The CDR3 runs 22 residues. V was cut by 0 bases and J by 1 base, with 27 bases left in between. Germline lookup yields CDR1 WSHSY and CDR2 SAAADI. This CDR3 reads CASSESTARGFLSRVNTGELFF. The CDR3 DNA is TGCGCCAGCAGTGAGTCGACTGCAAGAGGGTTTCTTTCCAGAGTGAACACCGGGGAGCTGTTTTTT.

J is TRBJ1-6 and V is TRBV6-5, with D perhaps TRBD1 (6 bases). The CDR3 spans 16 residues. V lost 0 bases and J lost 9, with 15 bases in between. Germline V gives CDR1 MNHEY, CDR2 SVGAGI. The CDR3 loop reads CASSYSGGGGRSPLHF. DNA of the CDR3: TGTGCCAGCAGTTACTCGGGAGGAGGGGGTCGTTCACCCCTCCACTTT.

This clone was observed once. CDR3 loop: CASSVAAGSVTDTQYF. The CDR3 DNA is TGTGCCAGCAGCGTAGCGGCAGGGTCTGTGACAGATACGCAGTATTTT. The chain uses TRBV9 and TRBJ2-3; a weak D match, TRBD1 (5 bases). Germline V gives CDR1 SGDLS, CDR2 YYNGEE. The germline V and J ends were trimmed by 0 bases and 3 bases, with 14 bases remaining between them. This CDR3 has 16 residues. Full variable domain (outside the CDR3, taken from reference TRBV9 and TRBJ2-3): DSGVTQTPKHLITATGQRVTLRCSPRSGDLSVYWYQQSLDQGLQFLIQYYNGEERAKGNILERFSAQQFPDLHSELNLSSLELGDSALYFCASSVAAGSVTDTQYFGPGTRLTVL.

This chain joins TRBV5-8 and TRBJ2-7, with 7 bases aligning to TRBD2. Germline V gives CDR1 SGHTS, CDR2 YDEGEE. The junction had 3 bases not matched to a gene; V was cut back by 4 bases and J by 2 bases. This CDR3 has 13 residues. The CDR3: CASSRGLAYEQYF. CDR3 nucleotides: TGTGCCAGCAGCCGCGGACTAGCCTACGAGCAGTACTTC.

The gene calls are TRBV4-1 and TRBJ1-3; D is ambiguous. Trimming removed 3 bases at V and 0 bases at J, with 9 bases between. Germline V lookup: CDR1 MGHRA, CDR2 YSYEKL. The CDR3 runs to 15 residues. The CDR3, as DNA: TGCGCCAGCAGCCATTACTTAAGCTCTGGAAACACCATATATTTT. Translation: CASSHYLSSGNTIYF.

The V call is TRBV4-2, the J call TRBJ2-5; 8 nucleotides agree with TRBD2. The CDR3 sequence is 15 residues long. The junction had 5 bases not matched to a gene; V was cut back by 1 base and J by 4 bases. CDR1 and CDR2 (germline): LGHNA, YNFKEQ. CDR3 in DNA: TGTGCCAGCAGCCAAGTGCGGGGGGACACAGAGACCCAGTACTTC. Residues: CASSQVRGDTETQYF.

The chain combines TRBV7-2 with TRBJ2-3; TRBD2 is a possible D gene (7 bases). The germline V gene has CDR1 SGHTA and CDR2 FQGNSA. V was pared by 3 bases and J by 3 bases, with 19 bases between. The CDR3 has 17 amino acids. The CDR3 reads CASSFSPTGRGTDTQYF. The CDR3, as DNA: TGTGCCAGCAGCTTCTCCCCAACAGGGAGGGGAACAGATACGCAGTATTTT.

The CDR3 sequence is CASSRTAGSGNTIYF. The CDR3, as DNA: TGTGCCAGCAGCAGAACGGCGGGGTCTGGAAACACCATATATTTT. The chain couples TRBV7-9 to TRBJ1-3; D is uncertain. This CDR3 is 15 amino acids long. V gave up 5 bases and J gave up 1 base, with 12 bases separating them. The germline V gene encodes CDR1 SEHNR and CDR2 FQNEAQ (reference sequence).

The V call is TRBV7-9, the J call TRBJ2-7; D remains unclear. Trimming stripped 1 base from V and 4 bases from J, with 8 bases between. The CDR3 has 13 residues. Germline V gene sequence: CDR1 SEHNR, CDR2 FQNEAQ (reference sequence). CDR3 DNA sequence: TGTGCCAGCAGCTTAGAACACTTTTACGAGCAGTACTTC. This encodes CASSLEHFYEQYF. The entire variable domain, with the rest obtained from reference TRBV7-9 and TRBJ2-7, is as follows: DTGVSQNPRHKITKRGQNVTFRCDPISEHNRLYWYRQTLGQGPEFLTYFQNEAQLEKSRLLSDRFSAERPKGSFSTLEIQRTEQGDSAMYLCASSLEHFYEQYFGPGTRLTVT.

CDR3 sequence (DNA): TGTGCCAGCAGCGTAGTTGAGGGAGTTCTGATCGAAGCTTTCTTT. Residues: CASSVVEGVLIEAFF. The rearrangement uses TRBV9 and TRBJ1-1; D remains unclear. Germline lookup yields CDR1 SGDLS and CDR2 YYNGEE. Deletions cut 0 bases from V and 8 bases from J, with 17 bases between. The CDR3 covers 15 residues.

This sequence joins TRBV7-3 and TRBJ2-1; 9 bases match TRBD1. J was trimmed by 7 bases and V by 3 bases; bases with no gene match: 7. CDR3 length equals 15 residues. The germline CDR1 and CDR2 sequences are SGHTA and FQGTGA. Here the CDR3 reads CASSLAGTGKNEQFF. As DNA, the CDR3 is TGTGCCAGCAGCTTGGCCGGGACAGGGAAGAATGAGCAGTTCTTC.

The rearrangement joins TRBV12-5 to TRBJ2-7, with D possibly TRBD1 on 6 matching bases. Germline assignment: CDR1 LGHNT and CDR2 FRNRAP. The V gene lost 7 bases and the J gene lost 6 bases, with 22 bases spanning the gap. This CDR3 has 15 amino acids. The CDR3 here is CASVDDRKVLSEQYF. The CDR3 coding sequence is TGTGCTAGTGTAGACGACAGGAAGGTCCTGAGCGAGCAGTACTTC.

The CDR3 loop is CASIFAKGGRREKLFF. The CDR3 region has the DNA TGTGCCAGCATTTTCGCAAAGGGAGGTCGGAGGGAAAAACTGTTTTTT. V and J are TRBV28 and TRBJ1-4; D is unclear. CDR3 length equals 16 residues. CDR1 is MDHEN and CDR2 is SYDVKM in the germline V gene. V gave up 7 bases and J gave up 8 bases, with 23 bases separating them.

The rearrangement links TRBV2 to TRBJ2-1; D is uncertain. This CDR3 contains 14 residues. The germline CDR1 and CDR2 sequences are SNHLY and FYNNEI. V was pared by 10 bases and J by 0 bases, with 13 bases between. The CDR3 DNA reads TGTGCCATCGTTTTAAAGAGCTCCTACAATGAGCAGTTCTTC. Its protein product is CAIVLKSSYNEQFF.

This chain connects TRBV11-2 to TRBJ1-2; D not resolved. V was clipped by 4 bases and J by 2 bases, with 8 bases between them. Germline V gene data show CDR1 as SGHAT and CDR2 as FQNNGV. This CDR3 contains 13 residues. The CDR3, as DNA: TGTGCCAGCAGCTCAGGTATCAACTATGGCTACACCTTC. Its translation: CASSSGINYGYTF.

The chain joins TRBV4-2 to TRBJ2-6; the D gene is possibly TRBD1 (5 bases). This CDR3 is 18 amino acids long. Trimming took 2 bases from V and 2 from J, leaving 16 bases between them. The germline V gene encodes CDR1 LGHNA and CDR2 YNFKEQ. DNA of the CDR3: TGTGCCAGCAGCCAATCCGTCCCAGGGCCTACTGGGGCCAACGTCCTGACTTTC. Translating gives CASSQSVPGPTGANVLTF.

The chain carries TRBV9 and TRBJ1-6; TRBD1 agrees at 8 bases. Germline CDR1 and CDR2: SGDLS and YYNGEE. The CDR3 runs 17 residues. After removal of 2 bases from V and 0 bases from J, the junction contained 4 bases not matched to a gene. CDR3 amino acids: CASSVDRDSSYNSPLHF. The CDR3 nucleotides read TGTGCCAGCAGCGTGGACAGGGATAGCTCCTATAATTCACCCCTCCACTTT.

In DNA form, the CDR3 reads TGTGCCAGCAGCTTCGGAGGGAACAATGAGCAGTTCTTC. Amino acid sequence: CASSFGGNNEQFF. This chain uses TRBV7-6 with TRBJ2-1; tentative D call: TRBD2 (6 bases). Germline CDR1 reads SGHVS; CDR2 reads FNYEAQ. The CDR3 is 13 residues long. V was pared by 3 bases and J by 5 bases, with 8 bases between.

This chain links TRBV18 with TRBJ2-5, with a tentative D call TRBD1 (6 bases). V was pared by 0 bases and J by 4 bases, with 12 bases between. This CDR3 region has 15 residues. Per the germline V gene, CDR1 is KGHSH and CDR2 is LQKENI. The CDR3 loop reads CASSPPAGRGETQYF. Here the CDR3 DNA reads TGTGCCAGCTCACCACCGGCGGGCAGGGGAGAGACCCAGTACTTC.

This chain joins TRBV7-8 and TRBJ2-5; 7 positions agree with TRBD1. Germline V lookup: CDR1 SGHVS, CDR2 FQNEAQ. Unmatched junction bases numbered 8, after V lost 3 bases and J lost 4 bases. This CDR3 contains 15 residues. The CDR3: CASSFPTGRRETQYF. DNA of the CDR3: TGTGCCAGCAGCTTCCCGACAGGGCGGAGAGAGACCCAGTACTTC. The full variable domain, in which reference TRBV7-8 and TRBJ2-5 provide the parts outside the CDR3, is GAGVSQSPRYKVAKRGQDVALRCDPISGHVSLFWYQQALGQGPEFLTYFQNEAQLDKSGLPSDRFFAERPEGSVSTLKIQRTQQEDSAVYLCASSFPTGRRETQYFGPGTRLLVL.